The 16 T cell receptor gamma chains presented below share a single source sample, sequenced in a study of gamma delta lymphoproliferative disorders and STAT genes. Genomic DNA from isolated PBMCs served as the sequencing template. TCRdb processed the multiplex PCR reads again with the CATT caller. The sample records about 3,000 gamma-chain clones, roughly 7.7% being singletons. Sequencing was done on a sample of blood. The receptors stem from a human donor in good health.

Relative to its sample, this clone is medium-sized. J is TRGJP1 and V is TRGV8. The J gene is absent in TCRdb and was assigned here via DNA matching to germline. There are 16 residues in the CDR3. Per the germline V gene, CDR1 is VENAVY and CDR2 is YDSYNSRV. The V gene end was trimmed by 1 base and the J gene end by 1 base; junction bases not matched to a gene: 6. The CDR3 DNA sequence: TGTGCCACCTGGGATAGTCGCCGTACCACTGGTTGGTTCAAGATATTT. Amino acid sequence: CATWDSRRTTGWFKIF.

In the case of this clone: The mismatch at residue 5 between this DNA's translation and the TCRdb protein of a much larger clone likely reflects a read error; the protein shown is translated from the DNA. Distinct nucleotide sequences in the sample also encode this CDR3. The rearrangement links TRGV8 to TRGJP2. The J gene, absent from TCRdb, was called here by matching the DNA to germline. Germline CDR1 VENAVY, CDR2 YDSYNSRV. The CDR3 runs to 13 residues. Trimming at V came to 5 bases and at J to 1 base, leaving 1 base not matched to a gene. CDR3 sequence: CATWVSSDWIKTF. In DNA form, the CDR3 reads TGTGCCACCTGGGTTAGTAGTGATTGGATCAAGACGTTT.

This clone showed up many times. V is TRGV9 and J is TRGJ1 or TRGJ2. Since TCRdb gives no J gene, matching the DNA to germline was used here to assign it. The CDR3 contains 10 residues. V lost 10 bases and J lost 11; bases outside the gene matches: 11. Germline V lookup: CDR1 GITISATS, CDR2 ISYDGTV (reference sequence). The CDR3 region is CAFTPEEKLF. The CDR3 bases are TGTGCCTTTACCCCGGAGGAGAAACTCTTT.

V usage is TRGV8 and J usage is TRGJ1 or TRGJ2. Since TCRdb gives no J gene, matching the DNA to germline was used here to assign it. CDR1 is VENAVY and CDR2 is YDSYNSRV in the germline V gene. The V gene end was trimmed by 1 base and the J gene end by 9 bases; junction bases not matched to a gene: 18. CDR3 size: 16 residues. CDR3 bases: TGTGCCACCTGGGATAGAGAGGGGTTGGGGCTTATTAAGAAACTCTTT. Its translation: CATWDREGLGLIKKLF.

The chain employs TRGV8 and TRGJ1 or TRGJ2. TCRdb does not report a J gene; here it was assigned by matching the DNA to germline references. Germline values: CDR1 VENAVY, CDR2 YDSYNSRV. The CDR3 loop spans 15 amino acids. With V trimmed by 5 bases and J by 1 base, 11 bases remained unmatched. Written as DNA, the CDR3 is TGTGCCACCTGGGTAGGCCCTTGCAATTATTATAAGAAACTCTTT. Protein: CATWVGPCNYYKKLF.

In its sample, this clone was seen many times. The CDR3 coding sequence is TGTGCCTTGTGGGAGGGTCAGAATTATTATAAGAAACTCTTT. Its translation is CALWEGQNYYKKLF. The chain uses TRGV9 and TRGJ1 or TRGJ2. The J gene comes from matching the DNA to germline here; TCRdb lacks it. Trimming cost V 2 bases and J 0 bases; bases outside gene matches: 4. The CDR3 loop spans 14 amino acids. Germline assignment: CDR1 GITISATS and CDR2 ISYDGTV (reference sequence).

This clone is labeled as medium-sized. V and J are TRGV9 and TRGJP2. The J gene is absent in TCRdb and was assigned here via DNA matching to germline. The V gene end was trimmed by 2 bases and the J gene end by 8 bases; junction bases not matched to a gene: 2. CDR3 length: 12 residues. The germline V gene has CDR1 GITISATS and CDR2 ISYDGTV (reference sequence). The CDR3 coding sequence is TGTGCCTTGTGGGAGGGGGATTGGATCAAGACGTTT. It codes for CALWEGDWIKTF.

By its share, this clone is medium-sized (0.01 to 0.1%). The genes are TRGV5 and TRGJ1 or TRGJ2. The J gene comes from matching the DNA to germline here; TCRdb lacks it. CDR3 length: 15 amino acids. In germline, CDR1 is VINAFY, CDR2 YDVSNSKD. V lost 1 base, J lost 0 bases, and 6 bases stayed unmatched. The CDR3 coding sequence is TGTGCCACCTGGGACAGAGTGGCGAATTATTATAAGAAACTCTTT. Amino acid sequence: CATWDRVANYYKKLF.

This clone is deemed medium-sized. The CDR3 reads CATWDSQNYYKKLF. In DNA, the CDR3 is TGTGCCACCTGGGACAGCCAGAATTATTATAAGAAACTCTTT. The chain couples TRGV3 to TRGJ1 or TRGJ2. The J gene, missing from TCRdb, was assigned here through DNA to germline matching. CDR1 is VTNTFY, CDR2 YDVSTARD, per germline (reference sequence). The CDR3 is 14 amino acids. After removal of 1 base from V and 0 bases from J, the junction contained 3 bases not matched to a gene.

Sample share makes this clone medium-sized. The chain joins TRGV10 to TRGJP1. TCRdb offers no J gene call, so here the DNA was matched to germline to obtain one. TRGV10 is annotated as an ORF whose role is uncertain. V trimming: 8 bases; J trimming: 0 bases; junction bases outside the gene matches: 4. The CDR3 length is 14 residues. DNA of the CDR3: TGTGCTGCGTGGGGGTATACCACTGGTTGGTTCAAGATATTT. Its protein is CAAWGYTTGWFKIF.

This clone is judged medium-sized. The chain joins TRGV10 to TRGJ1 or TRGJ2. Here the J gene came from matching the DNA to germline, since TCRdb omits it. TRGV10 is an ORF, and what it does is uncertain. The V segment lost 8 bases and the J segment 1 base; nucleotides outside the gene matches: 9. The CDR3 has 14 residues. The DNA for the CDR3 is TGTGCTGCGTGGGGTGTAATTAATTATTATAAGAAACTCTTT. Its protein product is CAAWGVINYYKKLF.

By sample share, this clone is medium-sized. V is TRGV10 and J is TRGJ1 or TRGJ2. TCRdb carries no J gene annotation; the J gene was assigned here by matching the DNA with germline. TRGV10 is classed as an ORF, of uncertain function. Trimming removed 9 bases from V and 12 bases from J; junction bases left unmatched: 6. The CDR3 is made up of 9 amino acids. This chain's CDR3 is CAACSRKLF. The DNA for the CDR3 is TGTGCTGCGTGTTCGCGGAAACTCTTT.

This clone was observed a handful of times. The rearrangement joins TRGV4 to TRGJ1 or TRGJ2. The CDR3 contains 9 residues. CDR1 EGSTGY and CDR2 YDSYTSSV come from the germline V gene. With V trimmed by 10 bases and J by 7 bases, 4 bases remained unmatched. The CDR3 region is CATHYKKLF. The CDR3 DNA reads as TGTGCCACTCACTATAAGAAACTCTTT.

By sample share, this clone is medium-sized. CDR3 sequence: CATWDGEKLF. The CDR3 DNA reads as TGTGCCACCTGGGATGGAGAGAAACTCTTT. The chain employs TRGV4 and TRGJ1 or TRGJ2. TCRdb supplies no J gene; here it was assigned by aligning the nucleotide sequence to germline. V trimming: 1 base; J trimming: 11 bases; junction bases outside the gene matches: 2. This CDR3 has 10 residues. The V gene's germline CDR1 is EGSTGY and CDR2 YDSYTSSV.

By sample fraction, this clone is medium-sized. The DNA is left out, because the CDR3 cannot be placed on it with certainty; the CDR3 is given as TCRdb lists it. The J gene has no call, while the V gene is TRGV11. Being an ORF, TRGV11 has a function that is uncertain. With termini counted, the CDR3 has 18 amino acids. This CDR3 reads CTTVPAGLGTQDYYKKLF.

By frequency in the sample, this clone is medium-sized. J is TRGJ1 or TRGJ2 and V is TRGV8. Assignment of the J gene here rests on matching the DNA to germline, because TCRdb gives none. Trimming cost V 6 bases and J 3 bases; bases outside gene matches: 5. CDR1 VENAVY and CDR2 YDSYNSRV come from the germline V gene. The CDR3 is 12 amino acids. The CDR3, as DNA: TGTGCCACCTGGCCAATTTATTATAAGAAACTCTTT. Translating gives CATWPIYYKKLF.